The 17 T cell receptor beta chains reported below all come from one sample, sequenced in a study of beta chain features in type 1 diabetes. Study results and caveats: Among patients with Type 1 diabetes, TCRB CDR3s were moderately but significantly shorter in every one of the four CD4+ subsets.

Their target antigens are unknown. The investigators reverse transcribed all of the isolated RNA, so they sequenced expressed TCRB transcripts. Libraries were prepared by immunoSEQ multiplex PCR; TCRdb keeps only in-frame clonotypes and omits some of them. The table shows approximately 170,000 clones, with over 6% occurring only once. Material for sequencing was central memory CD4+ T cells from blood. All receptors come from a young man with type 1 diabetes.

The genes are TRBV30 and TRBJ2-1; 7 bases fit TRBD1. The CDR3 extends over 12 amino acids. V lost 2 bases to trimming and J lost 6 bases; unmatched junction nucleotides: 1. Per the germline V gene, CDR1 is GTSNPN and CDR2 is SVGIG (reference sequence). Written as DNA, the CDR3 is TGTGCCTGGAGTCGACAGGGCAATGAGCAGTTCTTC. Amino acid sequence: CAWSRQGNEQFF.

The rearrangement joins TRBV5-1 to TRBJ2-5; 8 nucleotides match TRBD1. This CDR3 is 16 amino acids long. CDR1 and CDR2 (germline): SGHRS, YFSETQ. V lost 0 bases and J lost 1; bases outside the gene matches: 5. The DNA for the CDR3 is TGCGCCAGCAGCTTGGCCCCCGGGACAGGCCAAGAGACCCAGTACTTC. Its protein product is CASSLAPGTGQETQYF. Together with reference TRBV5-1 and TRBJ2-5, the CDR3 gives the full variable domain: KAGVTQTPRYLIKTRGQQVTLSCSPISGHRSVSWYQQTPGQGLQFLFEYFSETQRNKGNFPGRFSGRQFSNSRSEMNVSTLELGDSALYLCASSLAPGTGQETQYFGPGTRLLVL.

This clone was seen a handful of times. The J gene is TRBJ1-2, the V gene TRBV6-6, with 9 bases fitting TRBD1. Germline values: CDR1 MNHNY, CDR2 SVGAGI (reference sequence). V trimming: 6 bases; J trimming: 5 bases; junction bases outside the gene matches: 7. The CDR3 totals 14 residues. CDR3 sequence (DNA): TGTGCCAGCAGAAGGGACAGGGCCCCTTATGGCTACACCTTC. Its protein product is CASRRDRAPYGYTF.

This clone has a handful of counts. One end of the junction is discordant with germline, which a read error may explain. V gene TRBV5-1 combines with J gene TRBJ2-3, with 12 bases lining up with TRBD1. The germline CDR1 and CDR2 sequences are SGHRS and YFSETQ. The CDR3 extends over 15 amino acids. The CDR3 sequence: CASSDRDRGPETQYF. For the CDR3, the DNA is TGCGCCAGCAGCGACCGGGACAGGGGGCCAGAGACGCAGTATTTT.

This clone was found many times. The rearrangement links TRBV14 to TRBJ2-5; D is undetermined. The germline V and J ends were trimmed by 1 base and 5 bases, with 8 bases remaining between them. In germline, CDR1 is SGHDN, CDR2 FVKESK. This CDR3 region has 13 residues. The CDR3 sequence is CASSQGLGETQYF. For the CDR3, the DNA is TGTGCCAGCAGCCAAGGGCTAGGTGAGACCCAGTACTTC.

This clone has more than one count but fewer than ten. The chain links TRBV7-9 to TRBJ2-1; 9 bases are shared with TRBD2. J gave up 7 bases and V 7 bases, and 11 bases lay outside the gene matches. There are 15 residues in the CDR3. Looked up from germline, CDR1 is SEHNR and CDR2 is FQNEAQ (reference sequence). This chain's CDR3 is CASTPGTSSVNEQFF. CDR3 nucleotides: TGTGCCAGCACCCCCGGGACTAGCAGCGTAAATGAGCAGTTCTTC. Filled out from reference TRBV7-9 and TRBJ2-1, the complete variable domain reads DTGVSQNPRHKITKRGQNVTFRCDPISEHNRLYWYRQTLGQGPEFLTYFQNEAQLEKSRLLSDRFSAERPKGSFSTLEIQRTEQGDSAMYLCASTPGTSSVNEQFFGPGTRLTVL.

This clone has just a few counts. The chain couples TRBV7-2 to TRBJ2-2; 10 bases line up with TRBD2. Germline CDR1 is SGHTA and CDR2 is FQGNSA. After removal of 5 bases from V and 7 bases from J, the junction contained 10 bases not matched to a gene. The CDR3 is made up of 16 amino acids. The CDR3 is CASSLSGRAEDGELFF. The CDR3 DNA is TGTGCCAGCAGCCTCAGCGGGAGGGCGGAGGACGGGGAGCTGTTTTTT.

This chain connects TRBV5-1 to TRBJ1-5; TRBD1 is a possible D gene (6 bases). V lost 2 bases and J 3 bases, leaving 12 bases between the germline ends. Germline values: CDR1 SGHRS, CDR2 YFSETQ. This CDR3 is built from 15 residues. CDR3 protein: CASSFDGQINQPQHF. CDR3 nucleotides: TGCGCCAGCAGCTTCGACGGACAGATCAATCAGCCCCAGCATTTT.

This rearrangement joins TRBV10-3 to TRBJ2-7, with D possibly being TRBD2 (6 bases). The CDR3 length is 12 residues. Germline CDR1 reads ENHRY; CDR2 reads SYGVKD. With 8 bases removed from V and 3 bases from J, the gap between germline ends came to 11 bases. The CDR3 is CAIRRGDYEQYF. The CDR3 DNA reads TGTGCCATCCGGCGGGGAGACTACGAGCAGTACTTC.

The CDR3 loop reads CASSQTAGPDNEQFF. In DNA form, the CDR3 reads TGCGCCAGCAGCCAAACAGCGGGGCCTGATAATGAGCAGTTCTTC. V usage is TRBV4-1 and J usage is TRBJ2-1, with 7 bases aligning to TRBD2. J was trimmed by 7 bases and V by 2 bases; bases with no gene match: 8. This CDR3 contains 15 residues. In germline, CDR1 is MGHRA, CDR2 YSYEKL.

As to this clone: The same CDR3 also results from other DNA sequences found in this sample. The J gene is TRBJ2-1, the V gene TRBV10-3; 12 bases line up with TRBD2. This CDR3 comprises 15 residues. Germline CDR1 and CDR2: ENHRY and SYGVKD. With V trimmed by 4 bases and J by 9 bases, 7 bases remained unmatched. The CDR3 loop is CAISVSSGRAGEQFF. The CDR3 DNA follows: TGTGCCATCAGTGTTTCTAGCGGGAGGGCGGGTGAGCAGTTCTTC.

The gene calls are TRBV11-3 and TRBJ2-7, with D tentatively TRBD1 (5 bases). Trimming pared 1 base from V and 2 bases from J, leaving 6 bases between. CDR1 and CDR2 from the germline V gene are SGHNT and YENEEA. This CDR3 is built from 13 residues. The chain's CDR3 is CASSLVGAYEQYF. CDR3 DNA sequence: TGTGCCAGCAGCTTAGTAGGGGCCTACGAGCAGTACTTC.

The gene calls are TRBV30 and TRBJ1-5; tentative D call: TRBD1 (6 bases). Germline V lookup: CDR1 GTSNPN, CDR2 SVGIG (reference sequence). This CDR3 spans 16 amino acids. V shed 1 base and J shed 3 bases, with 16 bases lying between them. As DNA, the CDR3 is TGTGCCTGGAGTGCTTACACAGGGTACGCCAATCAGCCCCAGCATTTT. This gives the protein CAWSAYTGYANQPQHF.

This clone came up a few times. The rearrangement uses TRBV30 and TRBJ2-5; TRBD2 aligns across 9 bases. The germline CDR1 and CDR2 sequences are GTSNPN and SVGIG (reference sequence). This CDR3 is built from 12 residues. J gave up 5 bases and V 4 bases, and 2 bases lay outside the gene matches. CDR3 sequence: CAWTAGGETQYF. The CDR3 bases are TGTGCCTGGACCGCGGGAGGGGAGACCCAGTACTTC. The complete variable domain, with remaining parts taken from reference TRBV30 and TRBJ2-5, reads SQTIHQWPATLVQPVGSPLSLECTVEGTSNPNLYWYRQAAGRGLQLLFYSVGIGQISSEVPQNLSASRPQDRQFILSSKKLLLSDSGFYLCAWTAGGETQYFGPGTRLLVL.

V is TRBV5-4 and J is TRBJ1-2; the match to TRBD1 covers 8 bases. The CDR3 covers 12 residues. The trim removed 5 bases at V and 8 bases at J, leaving 5 bases unmatched. Germline-derived CDR1 and CDR2 are SGHNT and YYREEE (reference sequence). CDR3 in DNA: TGTGCCAGCAGTCAGGGGGCGCGGGGCTACACCTTC. The encoded protein is CASSQGARGYTF. The full variable domain, its missing parts supplied by reference TRBV5-4 and TRBJ1-2, is ETGVTQSPTHLIKTRGQQVTLRCSSQSGHNTVSWYQQALGQGPQFIFQYYREEENGRGNFPPRFSGLQFPNYSSELNVNALELDDSALYLCASSQGARGYTFGSGTRLTVV.

The rearrangement joins TRBV4-3 to TRBJ2-1; D possibly corresponds to TRBD1 (5 bases). The CDR3 runs 15 residues. CDR1 and CDR2 from the germline V gene are LGHNA and YSLEER. The germline V and J ends were trimmed by 1 base and 4 bases, with 11 bases remaining between them. CDR3 bases: TGCGCCAGCAGCCAAGGGTGGGGCGTGTACAATGAGCAGTTCTTC. Translation: CASSQGWGVYNEQFF.

This chain connects TRBV7-8 to TRBJ2-3, with 9 bases identical to TRBD1. The trim removed 1 base at V and 5 bases at J, leaving 4 bases unmatched. This CDR3 comprises 15 residues. CDR1 is SGHVS and CDR2 is FQNEAQ in the germline V gene. CDR3 in DNA: TGTGCCAGCAGCTTAGTGGGACAGGGATTAGATACGCAGTATTTT. Its translation: CASSLVGQGLDTQYF.